This passage covers 7 T cell receptor beta chains from one sample sequenced in a study of blood T cell repertoires in COVID-19. Generated by immunoSEQ multiplex PCR, the TCRdb table keeps only in-frame clones and is missing some. The table has approximately 310,000 clones, approximately 85% seen once. Sequenced: PBMCs or T cells enriched from blood (not recorded which). These receptors all stem from a man younger than 45 who had recovered from COVID-19.

This clone was seen a handful of times. The rearrangement links TRBV9 to TRBJ1-4, with 7 bases identical to TRBD1. The V segment lost 4 bases and the J segment 1 base; nucleotides outside the gene matches: 4. The CDR3 sequence is 15 residues long. Looked up from germline, CDR1 is SGDLS and CDR2 is YYNGEE. The CDR3 DNA reads as TGTGCCAGCAGCAAACGACAGGGAACTAATGAAAAACTGTTTTTT. It translates to CASSKRQGTNEKLFF.

The chain carries TRBV4-1 and TRBJ1-2; 7 nucleotides agree with TRBD1. V was pared by 3 bases and J by 8 bases, with 6 bases of the junction left unmatched. The length of the CDR3 is 13 residues. Germline lookup yields CDR1 MGHRA and CDR2 YSYEKL. Here the CDR3 reads CASSQTGIRGYTF. In DNA form, the CDR3 reads TGCGCCAGCAGCCAGACAGGGATACGGGGCTACACCTTC.

This chain joins TRBV3-1 (or the pseudogene TRBV3-2) and TRBJ2-5; 9 bases line up with TRBD2. V gave up 1 base and J gave up 5 bases; unmatched junction bases: 8. The CDR3 sequence is 16 residues long. CDR1 is LGHDT and CDR2 is YNNKEL in the germline V gene (reference sequence). The CDR3 nucleotides read TGTGCCAGCAGCCAAGCCCCAGCGGGGGGAGAGGAGACCCAGTACTTC. The encoded protein is CASSQAPAGGEETQYF.

The chain couples TRBV29-1 to TRBJ2-3; 7 nucleotides agree with TRBD1. V was pared by 6 bases and J by 4 bases, with 7 bases of the junction left unmatched. Germline V gives CDR1 SQVTM, CDR2 ANQGSEA. The CDR3 has 13 residues. The CDR3 nucleotides are TGCAGCGTAAAACAGGGGATCGCAGATACGCAGTATTTT. Translation: CSVKQGIADTQYF.

The chain joins TRBV5-4 to TRBJ2-3; TRBD2 matches 8 bases. Germline CDR1 reads SGHNT; CDR2 reads YYREEE (reference sequence). J lost 4 bases, V lost 4 bases, and 5 bases had no gene match. This CDR3 has 14 residues. The chain's CDR3 is CASSQGLAADTQYF. Written as DNA, the CDR3 is TGTGCCAGCAGCCAAGGACTAGCCGCAGATACGCAGTATTTT.

About this clone: Other DNA sequences in the sample encode the same CDR3. The chain couples TRBV5-4 to TRBJ2-7, with D possibly TRBD2 on 6 matching bases. CDR1 and CDR2 from the germline V gene are SGHNT and YYREEE (reference sequence). V was shortened by 4 bases and J by 3 bases, with 8 bases between the two germline ends. The CDR3 is 12 residues long. CDR3 DNA: TGTGCCAGCAGCCGGGAGAGCTACGAGCAGTACTTC. This sequence encodes CASSRESYEQYF.

The chain employs TRBV14 and TRBJ1-4, with 8 nucleotides matching TRBD1. Germline values: CDR1 SGHDN, CDR2 FVKESK. The J segment lost 10 bases and the V segment lost 1 base, leaving 11 bases of the junction unmatched. There are 16 residues in the CDR3. The CDR3 is CASSQGTGQALGKLFF. Written as DNA, the CDR3 is TGTGCCAGCAGCCAAGGAACGGGACAGGCATTAGGAAAACTGTTTTTT.